Detailed here is one TCR beta chain. What it recognizes is unknown. TCRdb redid the calling of the 5' RACE reads with MiXCR, one entry per CDR3 protein. The sample yields around 470,000 distinct CDR3 sequences, 12% to 15% seen once. This entry belongs to a study of identical twins. Findings and limits, study-wide: Low generation-probability sequences were in excess among twin-shared out-of-frame alpha sequences. Conclusions rested on cross-sectional statistics rather than following the same donors. In cord blood, abundant beta clonotypes had fewer insertions; memory showed no trend.

Germline trimming cut 4 bases from V and 6 bases from J; bases unmatched to any gene: 8. Germline lookup yields CDR1 MNHEY and CDR2 SVGAGI. This CDR3 is 15 amino acids long. These same records also appear under a second study, on yellow fever vaccine responses in identical twins.

The source is a woman between 18 and 30 years old in good health. The chain couples TRBV6-5 to TRBJ2-7; TRBD1 aligns across 11 bases. What was sequenced was CD4+ T cells sorted from blood. The DNA for the CDR3 is TGTGCCAGCAGTTCTGGAGGGACAGGGGGAGGCGAGCAGTACTTC. Protein sequence: CASSSGGTGGGEQYF.